A single sample is the source of the 7 T cell receptor beta chains below, sequenced in a study of identical twins. MiXCR, applied by TCRdb to the 5' RACE reads, yields one record per CDR3 protein. The table has 350,000 to 450,000 distinct CDR3 sequences, approximately 17% seen once; the top ten hold 9.5% to 15%. The sequenced sample consisted of naive T cells sorted from blood. The receptors were gathered from a man aged 50-60 years in good health.

This chain joins TRBV27 and TRBJ2-3; TRBD1 aligns across 7 bases. In germline, CDR1 is MNHEY, CDR2 SMNVEV (reference sequence). This CDR3 spans 17 amino acids. Trimming took 1 base from V and 2 from J; bases not matched to a gene: 9. CDR3 region: CASSLFPDRELTDTQYF. The DNA for the CDR3 is TGTGCCAGCAGTTTATTCCCCGACAGGGAACTCACAGATACGCAGTATTTT.

The CDR3, as DNA: TGCGCCAGCAGCCAATCTAGGGCACAGTCCTATATCTATGGCTACACCTTC. This encodes CASSQSRAQSYIYGYTF. The V and J genes are TRBV4-3 and TRBJ1-2; D gene uncertain. The CDR3 spans 17 residues. Germline CDR1 is LGHNA and CDR2 is YSLEER. V was trimmed by 2 bases and J by 4 bases, leaving 20 bases between them.

This clonotype was observed at least ten times. The V and J genes are TRBV29-1 and TRBJ2-2, with a possible D match to TRBD2 (5 bases). CDR3 length equals 13 residues. Trimming took off 6 bases at V and 6 bases at J, with 14 bases between the two ends. Germline V gives CDR1 SQVTM, CDR2 ANQGSEA. The CDR3 region is CSVVDWESGELFF. CDR3 nucleotide sequence: TGCAGCGTCGTTGATTGGGAGTCCGGGGAGCTGTTTTTT.

This clonotype was seen more than once but under ten times. The CDR3 DNA follows: TGTGCCAGCTCACCACGTAGGGTAACGGCCTCTGGGGCCAACGTCCTGACTTTC. This gives the protein CASSPRRVTASGANVLTF. The rearrangement links TRBV18 to TRBJ2-6; D remains unclear. CDR3 length: 18 residues. The ends were cut back, 1 base at V and 0 bases at J, with 13 bases in the middle. The V gene's germline CDR1 is KGHSH and CDR2 LQKENI.

The table lists this clonotype with many counts. The chain has TRBV6-1 and TRBJ1-5; D call uncertain. Per the germline V gene, CDR1 is MNHNS and CDR2 is SASEGT. The CDR3 sequence is 15 residues long. V was clipped by 5 bases and J by 0 bases, with 11 bases between them. Here the CDR3 DNA reads TGTGCCAGCAGTCTCGGACTAAATAGCAATCAGCCCCAGCATTTT. Translation: CASSLGLNSNQPQHF.

This clonotype was observed at least ten times. The chain has TRBV12-3 or TRBV12-4 and TRBJ2-5, with TRBD2 as a possible D gene (7 bases). The V and J ends lost 3 bases and 3 bases respectively, with 17 bases between them. The CDR3 totals 16 residues. The CDR3 nucleotides are TGTGCCAGCAGTTTGAGTGGAGCGGGACATAAAGAGACCCAGTACTTC. Encoded protein: CASSLSGAGHKETQYF.

The chain recombines TRBV20-1 with TRBJ2-7, with D perhaps TRBD2 (7 bases). The V gene lost 6 bases and the J gene lost 2 bases, with 14 bases spanning the gap. Per germline, CDR1 DFQATT and CDR2 SNEGSKA (reference sequence). The CDR3 runs 13 residues. The CDR3 loop reads CSAWGGRTYEQYF. The CDR3 DNA reads as TGCAGTGCCTGGGGGGGCCGGACCTACGAGCAGTACTTC.